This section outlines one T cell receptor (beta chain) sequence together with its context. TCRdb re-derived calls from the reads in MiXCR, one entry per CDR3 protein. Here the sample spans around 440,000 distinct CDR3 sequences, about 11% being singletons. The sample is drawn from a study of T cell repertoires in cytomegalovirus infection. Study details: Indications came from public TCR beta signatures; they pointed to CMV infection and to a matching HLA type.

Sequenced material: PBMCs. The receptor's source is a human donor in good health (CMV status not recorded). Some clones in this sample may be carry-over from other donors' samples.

The CDR3 DNA reads TGCGCCAGCAGCCAAGATATGGGCCTTGGCACAGATACGCAGTATTTT. Translation gives CASSQDMGLGTDTQYF. The chain combines TRBV4-1 with TRBJ2-3; no clear D gene. V lost 0 bases and J lost 1, with 11 bases in between. Per germline, CDR1 MGHRA and CDR2 YSYEKL. The CDR3 totals 16 residues.